The T cell receptor (beta chain) described here comes from a study of control samples from healthy donors and cancer patients. This CDR3 is 12 amino acids long. V lost 6 bases and J lost 5; bases outside the gene matches: 3. Per the germline V gene, CDR1 is MNHEY and CDR2 is SVGAGI. Profiling relied on immunoSEQ multiplex PCR, and the TCRdb table lists in-frame clones only, not all of them. The sample holds about 120,000 clones, over 75% seen once. This rearrangement joins TRBV6-5 to TRBJ2-7; the match to TRBD1 covers 8 bases. Sequences were obtained from blood. This TCR came from a man aged 35 to 55 in good health. The CDR3 coding sequence is TGTGCCAGCAGCAGGGGGCCTAACGAGCAGTACTTC. This encodes CASSRGPNEQYF.